These 15 T cell receptor beta chains originate from one sample sequenced in a study of immune heterogeneity within non-small cell lung tumors. For each sample, template was around 600 ng of bulk tumor genomic DNA. Several biopsies per primary tumor were taken during surgery, spaced as far apart as possible. Surgery that was curative in intent was performed on patients with untreated, newly diagnosed non-small cell lung cancer. CDR3 of TCR beta was amplified by multiplex PCR that used 32 V and 13 J primers. From the multiplex PCR reads, TCRdb called clonotypes with MiXCR, one entry per CDR3 protein. The top ten clones hold roughly a fifth of a sample with 10,000 to 13,000 distinct CDR3 sequences, more than 25% of them seen once. The sample taken for sequencing was lung tumor tissue. The receptor source for this set is a woman aged 45 to 65 with non-small cell lung cancer.

This clonotype counts as medium-sized. The V and J genes are TRBV18 and TRBJ2-7; D gene unclear. Trimming left V 5 bases short and J 2 bases short, with 13 bases between. The CDR3 covers 14 residues. Germline-derived CDR1 and CDR2 are KGHSH and LQKENI. Written as DNA, the CDR3 is TGTGCCAGCTCATTCCCATACGAACCCTACGAGCAGTACTTC. Translating gives CASSFPYEPYEQYF.

This clonotype was counted only a few times. V usage is TRBV7-9 and J usage is TRBJ2-5, with TRBD2 matching 11 bases. The germline gives CDR1 SEHNR, CDR2 FQNEAQ (reference sequence). V lost 3 bases to trimming and J lost 2 bases; unmatched junction nucleotides: 5. This CDR3 is built from 16 residues. Here the CDR3 DNA reads TGTGCCAGCAGCTTTAGCGGGGGGGCCTTGCAAGAGACCCAGTACTTC. It yields the protein CASSFSGGALQETQYF.

There are many counts of this clonotype. The CDR3 region is CSASSSGSEKLFF. CDR3 nucleotide sequence: TGCAGTGCTAGTTCCTCGGGGAGTGAAAAACTGTTTTTT. The genes are TRBV20-1 and TRBJ1-4; D is undetermined. This CDR3 is 13 amino acids long. Between the trimmed V and J ends, which lost 3 bases and 7 bases, there was a span of 12 bases. Germline CDR1 reads DFQATT; CDR2 reads SNEGSKA (reference sequence).

In this sample, this clonotype is medium-sized. The rearrangement uses TRBV10-3 and TRBJ2-7; D perhaps matches TRBD1 (5 bases). Germline loops: CDR1 ENHRY, CDR2 SYGVKD. V lost 0 bases, J lost 6 bases, and 12 bases lay in between. There are 14 residues in the CDR3. CDR3: CAISESGRGSEQYF. Written as DNA, the CDR3 is TGTGCCATCAGTGAGTCGGGAAGGGGTTCCGAGCAGTACTTC.

A word on this clonotype: The conserved closing phenylalanine or tryptophan is absent in this CDR3, likely reflecting a read error. The chain has TRBV27 and TRBJ2-7; a weak D match, TRBD1 (5 bases). V shed 6 bases and J shed 2 bases, with 11 bases lying between them. Germline CDR1 MNHEY, CDR2 SMNVEV (reference sequence). This CDR3 contains 13 residues. The CDR3 region is CASRPSGTYEQYS. The CDR3 nucleotides read TGTGCCAGCAGACCCTCAGGGACCTACGAGCAGTACTCC.

This chain connects TRBV29-1 to TRBJ1-1, with D possibly TRBD1 on 6 matching bases. CDR1 and CDR2 (germline): SQVTM, ANQGSEA. Deletions cut 3 bases from V and 2 bases from J, with 16 bases between. This CDR3 is 15 amino acids long. The CDR3 coding sequence is TGCAGCGTTGAGGGCACAGGGTGTACTAACACTGAAGCTTTCTTT. Translating it yields CSVEGTGCTNTEAFF.

The CDR3 nucleotides read TGTGCCAGTAGTATCCCGCCAGGGGGCGTTGGGGATACGCAGTATTTT. It translates to CASSIPPGGVGDTQYF. The J gene is TRBJ2-3, the V gene TRBV19; TRBD1 agrees at 8 bases. The CDR3 contains 16 residues. Looked up from germline, CDR1 is LNHDA and CDR2 is SQIVND (reference sequence). Germline trimming cut 3 bases from V and 6 bases from J; bases unmatched to any gene: 11.

The chain is built from TRBV28 and TRBJ1-5, with D unclear. Germline CDR1 MDHEN, CDR2 SYDVKM. V dropped 6 bases and J dropped 4 bases, with 7 bases sitting between them. CDR3 length equals 12 residues. This CDR3 reads CASSSVNQPQHF. In DNA, the CDR3 is TGTGCCAGCAGCTCCGTAAATCAGCCCCAGCATTTT.

This clonotype was detected ten times or more. This chain uses TRBV27 with TRBJ2-1; D uncertain. From germline, CDR1 is MNHEY and CDR2 SMNVEV (reference sequence). The CDR3 contains 14 residues. The V end was cut by 2 bases, the J end by 6 bases, with 11 bases between. The CDR3 here is CASSLRLERNEQFF. In DNA, the CDR3 is TGTGCCAGCAGTTTAAGGCTAGAACGCAATGAGCAGTTCTTC.

The table lists this clonotype with a few counts. The rearrangement links TRBV2 to TRBJ2-5; the match to TRBD2 covers 9 bases. Germline CDR1 SNHLY, CDR2 FYNNEI. The V segment lost 4 bases and the J segment 5 bases; nucleotides outside the gene matches: 2. CDR3 length equals 13 residues. The CDR3 DNA is TGTGCCAGCAGTGTCGCGGGGGGGGAGACCCAGTACTTC. Translated, it gives CASSVAGGETQYF.

The rearrangement links TRBV6-1 to TRBJ2-7; TRBD2 agrees at 7 bases. The CDR3 covers 17 residues. Unmatched junction bases numbered 20, after V lost 6 bases and J lost 6 bases. The germline gives CDR1 MNHNS, CDR2 SASEGT. The CDR3 coding sequence is TGTGCCAGCAGGTCCCCCCCCCCGGGAGGCGTGGACGGCGAGCAGTACTTC. Residues: CASRSPPPGGVDGEQYF.

The chain joins TRBV29-1 to TRBJ1-2; TRBD1 might be the D (6 bases). The germline V and J ends were trimmed by 0 bases and 8 bases, with 13 bases remaining between them. The CDR3 has 13 residues. CDR1 is SQVTM and CDR2 is ANQGSEA in the germline V gene. CDR3 residues: CSVEDHYRDGYTF. Written as DNA, the CDR3 is TGCAGCGTTGAAGATCATTACAGGGACGGCTACACCTTC.

The V gene is TRBV20-1, the J gene TRBJ2-7; a possible D gene is TRBD1 (6 bases). The CDR3 runs 15 residues. Germline CDR1 reads DFQATT; CDR2 reads SNEGSKA (reference sequence). With 1 base removed from V and 1 base from J, the gap between germline ends came to 14 bases. CDR3: CSARVQDRASYEQYF. Here the CDR3 DNA reads TGCAGTGCTAGAGTACAGGACAGAGCATCCTACGAGCAGTACTTC.

This clonotype has ten or more counts. The rearrangement joins TRBV2 to TRBJ1-1; the D gene is possibly TRBD1 (6 bases). The CDR3 is 13 amino acids. With 6 bases removed from V and 1 base from J, the gap between germline ends came to 9 bases. The germline gives CDR1 SNHLY, CDR2 FYNNEI. In nucleotides, the CDR3 is TGTGCCAGCAGACAGGGATGGAACACTGAAGCTTTCTTT. This gives the protein CASRQGWNTEAFF.

This clonotype was observed a handful of times. The chain employs TRBV20-1 and TRBJ2-7, with 7 bases matching TRBD1. The CDR3 is 13 amino acids. V shed 6 bases and J 4 bases; nucleotides not matched to a gene: 9. The germline CDR1 and CDR2 sequences are DFQATT and SNEGSKA (reference sequence). The CDR3 DNA follows: TGCAGTGCGTCGCCCCGGGACAGTTACGAGCAGTACTTC. Amino acids: CSASPRDSYEQYF.